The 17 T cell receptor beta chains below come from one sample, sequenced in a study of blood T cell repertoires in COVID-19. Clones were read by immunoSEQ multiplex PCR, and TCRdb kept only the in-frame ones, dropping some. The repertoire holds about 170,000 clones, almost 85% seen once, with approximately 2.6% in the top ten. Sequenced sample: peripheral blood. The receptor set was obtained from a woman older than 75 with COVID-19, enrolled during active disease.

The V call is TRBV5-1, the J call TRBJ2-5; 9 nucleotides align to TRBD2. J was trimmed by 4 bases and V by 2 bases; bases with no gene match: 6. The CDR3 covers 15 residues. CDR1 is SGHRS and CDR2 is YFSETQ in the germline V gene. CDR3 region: CASSFVAGEIETQYF. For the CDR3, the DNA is TGCGCCAGCAGCTTTGTAGCGGGAGAAATAGAGACCCAGTACTTC.

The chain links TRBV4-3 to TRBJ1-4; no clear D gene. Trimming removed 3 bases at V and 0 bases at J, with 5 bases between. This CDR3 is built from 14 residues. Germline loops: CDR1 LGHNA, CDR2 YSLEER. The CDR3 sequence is CASSHPSTNEKLFF. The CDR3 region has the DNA TGCGCCAGCAGCCATCCCTCAACTAATGAAAAACTGTTTTTT.

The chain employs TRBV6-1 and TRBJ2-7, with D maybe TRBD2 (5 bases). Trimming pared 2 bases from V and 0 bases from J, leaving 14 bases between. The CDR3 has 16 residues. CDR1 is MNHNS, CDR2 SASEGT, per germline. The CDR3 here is CASSEFLVGSSYEQYF. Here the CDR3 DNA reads TGTGCCAGCAGTGAATTCTTAGTAGGGAGCTCCTACGAGCAGTACTTC.

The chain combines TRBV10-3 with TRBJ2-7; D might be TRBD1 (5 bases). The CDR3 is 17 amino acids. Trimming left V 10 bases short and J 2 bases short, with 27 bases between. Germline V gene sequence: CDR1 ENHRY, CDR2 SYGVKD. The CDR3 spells CASHRLLTQHTPYEQYF. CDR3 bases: TGTGCCAGCCACAGGTTATTAACCCAGCATACACCCTACGAGCAGTACTTC.

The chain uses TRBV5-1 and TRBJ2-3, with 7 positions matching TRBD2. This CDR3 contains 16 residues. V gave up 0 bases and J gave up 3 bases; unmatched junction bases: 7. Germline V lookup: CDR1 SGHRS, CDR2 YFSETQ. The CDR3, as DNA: TGCGCCAGCAGCTTGGCCGGGGCGGGAGTGACAGATACGCAGTATTTT. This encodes CASSLAGAGVTDTQYF. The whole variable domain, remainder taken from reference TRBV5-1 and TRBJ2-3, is KAGVTQTPRYLIKTRGQQVTLSCSPISGHRSVSWYQQTPGQGLQFLFEYFSETQRNKGNFPGRFSGRQFSNSRSEMNVSTLELGDSALYLCASSLAGAGVTDTQYFGPGTRLTVL.

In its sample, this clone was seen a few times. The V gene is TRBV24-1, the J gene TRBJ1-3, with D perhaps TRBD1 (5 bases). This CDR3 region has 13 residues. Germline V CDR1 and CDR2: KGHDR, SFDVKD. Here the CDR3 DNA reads TGTCCTCTACGGGGGGAAAAGGTGAACACCATATATTTT. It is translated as CPLRGEKVNTIYF.

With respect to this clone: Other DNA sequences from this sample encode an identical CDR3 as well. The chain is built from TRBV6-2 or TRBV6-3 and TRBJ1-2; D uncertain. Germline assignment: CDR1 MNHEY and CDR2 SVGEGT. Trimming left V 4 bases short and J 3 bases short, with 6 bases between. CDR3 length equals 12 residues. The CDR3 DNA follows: TGTGCCAGCAGTTCCCGTTACTATGGCTACACCTTC. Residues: CASSSRYYGYTF.

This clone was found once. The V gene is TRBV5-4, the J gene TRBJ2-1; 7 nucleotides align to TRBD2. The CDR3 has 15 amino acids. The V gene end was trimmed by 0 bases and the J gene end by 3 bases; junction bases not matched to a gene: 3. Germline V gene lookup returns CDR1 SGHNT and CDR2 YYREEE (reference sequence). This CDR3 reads CASSLGLADYNEQFF. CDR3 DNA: TGTGCCAGCAGCTTGGGACTAGCAGACTACAATGAGCAGTTCTTC.

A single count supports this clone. The DNA for the CDR3 is TGTGCCACCCAGGCGCTAGCGGGTAGTTACAATGAGCAGTTCTTC. Its protein is CATQALAGSYNEQFF. The chain is built from TRBV2 and TRBJ2-1, with 8 nucleotides matching TRBD2. Germline V gene data show CDR1 as SNHLY and CDR2 as FYNNEI. The length of the CDR3 is 15 residues. Germline trimming cut 10 bases from V and 4 bases from J; bases unmatched to any gene: 12.

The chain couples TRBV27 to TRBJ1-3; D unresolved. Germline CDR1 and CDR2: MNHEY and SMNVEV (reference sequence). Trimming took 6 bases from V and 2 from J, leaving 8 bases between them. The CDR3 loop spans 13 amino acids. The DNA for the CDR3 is TGTGCCAGCAGCCCTTCCGCTGGAAACACCATATATTTT. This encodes CASSPSAGNTIYF.

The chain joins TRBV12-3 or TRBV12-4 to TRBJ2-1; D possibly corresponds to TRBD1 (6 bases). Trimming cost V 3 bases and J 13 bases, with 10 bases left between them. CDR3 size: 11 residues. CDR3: CASSLGAGQFF. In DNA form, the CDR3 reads TGTGCCAGCAGTTTGGGGGCCGGACAGTTCTTC.

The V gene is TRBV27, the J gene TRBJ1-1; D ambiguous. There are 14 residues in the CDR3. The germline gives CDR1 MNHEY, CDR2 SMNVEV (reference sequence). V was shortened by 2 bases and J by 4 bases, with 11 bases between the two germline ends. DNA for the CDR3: TGTGCCAGCAGTTTACTGGCAGGCTTCACTGAAGCTTTCTTT. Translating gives CASSLLAGFTEAFF.

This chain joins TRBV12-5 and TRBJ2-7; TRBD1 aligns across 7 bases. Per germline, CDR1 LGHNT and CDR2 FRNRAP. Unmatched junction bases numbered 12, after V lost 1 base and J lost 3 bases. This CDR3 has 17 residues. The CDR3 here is CASGLAARGWSDYEQYF. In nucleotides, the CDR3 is TGTGCTAGTGGTTTGGCCGCCAGGGGGTGGTCGGACTACGAGCAGTACTTC.

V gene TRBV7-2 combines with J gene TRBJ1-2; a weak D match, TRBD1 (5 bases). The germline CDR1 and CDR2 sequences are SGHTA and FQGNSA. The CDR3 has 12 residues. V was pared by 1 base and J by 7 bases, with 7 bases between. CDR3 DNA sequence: TGTGCCAGCAGCTTAGGTAGGGGTGGCTACACCTTC. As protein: CASSLGRGGYTF.

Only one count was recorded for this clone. CDR3 amino acids: CASSLDGYNEQFF. The CDR3 DNA reads as TGCGCCAGCAGTCTCGACGGGTACAATGAGCAGTTCTTC. V is TRBV10-2 and J is TRBJ2-1; D gene ambiguous. CDR1 is WSHSY and CDR2 is SAAADI in the germline V gene. The V end lost 5 bases, the J end lost 4 bases, and 9 bases lay between the germline ends. The CDR3 runs to 13 residues.

CDR3 sequence: CASSRTSGYNEQFF. The CDR3 bases are TGTGCCAGCAGCCGGACTAGCGGCTACAATGAGCAGTTCTTC. The chain couples TRBV7-8 to TRBJ2-1, with 10 bases lining up with TRBD2. The germline V gene encodes CDR1 SGHVS and CDR2 FQNEAQ. The junction had 1 base not matched to a gene; V was cut back by 5 bases and J by 3 bases. This CDR3 comprises 14 residues. Full variable domain (outside the CDR3, taken from reference TRBV7-8 and TRBJ2-1): GAGVSQSPRYKVAKRGQDVALRCDPISGHVSLFWYQQALGQGPEFLTYFQNEAQLDKSGLPSDRFFAERPEGSVSTLKIQRTQQEDSAVYLCASSRTSGYNEQFFGPGTRLTVL.

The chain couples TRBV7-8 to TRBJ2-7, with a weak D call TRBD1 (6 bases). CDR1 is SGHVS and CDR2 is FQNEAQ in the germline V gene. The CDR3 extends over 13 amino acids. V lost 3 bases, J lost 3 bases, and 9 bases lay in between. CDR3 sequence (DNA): TGTGCCAGCAGCTTGTTACAGGGCTACGAGCAGTACTTC. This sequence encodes CASSLLQGYEQYF.